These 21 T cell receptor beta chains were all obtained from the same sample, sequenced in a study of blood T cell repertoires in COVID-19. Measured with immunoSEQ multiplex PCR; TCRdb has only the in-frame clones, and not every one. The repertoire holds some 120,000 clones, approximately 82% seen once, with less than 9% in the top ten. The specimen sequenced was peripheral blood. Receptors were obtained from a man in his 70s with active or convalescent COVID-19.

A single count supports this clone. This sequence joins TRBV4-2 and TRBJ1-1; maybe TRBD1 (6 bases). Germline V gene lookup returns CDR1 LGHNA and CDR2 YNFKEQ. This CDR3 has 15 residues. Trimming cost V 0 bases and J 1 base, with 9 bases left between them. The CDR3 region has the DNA TGTGCCAGCAGCCAAGAGCCGGACAGGAACACTGAAGCTTTCTTT. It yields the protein CASSQEPDRNTEAFF.

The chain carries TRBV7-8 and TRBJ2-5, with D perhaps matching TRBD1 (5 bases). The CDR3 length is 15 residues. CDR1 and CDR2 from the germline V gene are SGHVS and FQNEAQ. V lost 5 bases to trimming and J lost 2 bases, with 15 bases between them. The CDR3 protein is CASSRATDAQETQYF. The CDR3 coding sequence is TGTGCCAGCAGCCGCGCGACAGACGCACAAGAGACCCAGTACTTC. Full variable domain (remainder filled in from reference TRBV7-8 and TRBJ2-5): GAGVSQSPRYKVAKRGQDVALRCDPISGHVSLFWYQQALGQGPEFLTYFQNEAQLDKSGLPSDRFFAERPEGSVSTLKIQRTQQEDSAVYLCASSRATDAQETQYFGPGTRLLVL.

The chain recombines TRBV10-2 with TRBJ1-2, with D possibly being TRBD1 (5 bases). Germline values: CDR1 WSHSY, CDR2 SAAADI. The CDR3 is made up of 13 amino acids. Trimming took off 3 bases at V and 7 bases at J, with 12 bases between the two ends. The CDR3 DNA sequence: TGCGCCAGCAGTGACAGGGAAGAAGGTGGCTACACCTTC. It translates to CASSDREEGGYTF.

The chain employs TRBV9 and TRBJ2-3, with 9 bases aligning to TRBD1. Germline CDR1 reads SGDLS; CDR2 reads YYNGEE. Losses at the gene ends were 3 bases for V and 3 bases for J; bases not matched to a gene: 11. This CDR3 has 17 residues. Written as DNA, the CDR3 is TGTGCCAGCAGCGCACAGGGGGCGCGGGGTCTGACAGATACGCAGTATTTT. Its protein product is CASSAQGARGLTDTQYF.

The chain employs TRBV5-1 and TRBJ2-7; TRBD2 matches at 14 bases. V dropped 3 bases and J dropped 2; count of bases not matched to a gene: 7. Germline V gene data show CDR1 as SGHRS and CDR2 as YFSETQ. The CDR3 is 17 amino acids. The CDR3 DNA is TGCGCCAGCAGCTCAAGACTAGCGGGAGGGCCTACCTACGAGCAGTACTTC. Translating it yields CASSSRLAGGPTYEQYF.

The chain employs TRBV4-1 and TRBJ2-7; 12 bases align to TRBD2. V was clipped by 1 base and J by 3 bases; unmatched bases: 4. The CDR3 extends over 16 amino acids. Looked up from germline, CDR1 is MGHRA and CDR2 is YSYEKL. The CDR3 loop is CASSQGLAGVGYEQYF. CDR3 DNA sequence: TGCGCCAGCAGCCAAGGACTAGCGGGAGTAGGCTACGAGCAGTACTTC.

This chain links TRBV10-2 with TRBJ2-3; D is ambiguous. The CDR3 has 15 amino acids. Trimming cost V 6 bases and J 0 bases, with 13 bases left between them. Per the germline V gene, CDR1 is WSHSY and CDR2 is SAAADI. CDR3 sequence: CASRESPTSTDTQYF. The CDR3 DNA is TGCGCCAGCAGAGAAAGTCCAACTAGCACAGATACGCAGTATTTT.

The CDR3 reads CASSAGQLYEQYF. CDR3 bases: TGTGCCAGTAGTGCCGGACAGCTCTACGAGCAGTACTTC. V gene TRBV19 combines with J gene TRBJ2-7; D is possibly TRBD1 (6 bases). Germline values: CDR1 LNHDA, CDR2 SQIVND (reference sequence). The CDR3 sequence is 13 residues long. V lost 5 bases and J 3 bases, leaving 11 bases between the germline ends.

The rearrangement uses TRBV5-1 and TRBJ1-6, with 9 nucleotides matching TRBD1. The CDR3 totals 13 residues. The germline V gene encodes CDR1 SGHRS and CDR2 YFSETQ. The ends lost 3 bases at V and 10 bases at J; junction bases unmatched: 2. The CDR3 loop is CASSSDRGSPLHF. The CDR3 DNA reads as TGCGCCAGCAGCTCGGACAGGGGATCACCCCTCCACTTT.

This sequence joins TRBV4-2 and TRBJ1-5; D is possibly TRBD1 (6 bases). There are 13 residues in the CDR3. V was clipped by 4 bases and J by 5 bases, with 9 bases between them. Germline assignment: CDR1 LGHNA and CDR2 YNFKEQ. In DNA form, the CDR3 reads TGTGCCAGCAGCCGACAGGCGGATCAGCCCCAGCATTTT. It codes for CASSRQADQPQHF.

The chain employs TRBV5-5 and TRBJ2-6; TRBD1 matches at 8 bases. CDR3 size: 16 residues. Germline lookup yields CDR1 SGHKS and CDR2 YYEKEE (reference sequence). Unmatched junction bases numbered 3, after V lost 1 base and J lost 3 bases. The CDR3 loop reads CASSLQGAGGANVLTF. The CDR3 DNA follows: TGTGCCAGCAGCTTGCAGGGGGCTGGTGGGGCCAACGTCCTGACTTTC.

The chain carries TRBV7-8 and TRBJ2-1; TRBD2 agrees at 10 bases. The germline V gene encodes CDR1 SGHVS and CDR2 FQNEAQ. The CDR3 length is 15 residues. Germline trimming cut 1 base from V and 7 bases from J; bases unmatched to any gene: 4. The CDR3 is CASSLDSGRRNEQFF. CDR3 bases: TGTGCCAGCAGCTTAGATAGCGGGAGGAGGAATGAGCAGTTCTTC.

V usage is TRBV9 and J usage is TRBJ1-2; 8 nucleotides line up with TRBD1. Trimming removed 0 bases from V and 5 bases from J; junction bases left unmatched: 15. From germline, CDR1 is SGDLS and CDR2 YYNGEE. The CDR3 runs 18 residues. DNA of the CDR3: TGTGCCAGCAGCGTAGCCCGCACGAACAGGGGGTCACATTATGGCTACACCTTC. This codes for CASSVARTNRGSHYGYTF.

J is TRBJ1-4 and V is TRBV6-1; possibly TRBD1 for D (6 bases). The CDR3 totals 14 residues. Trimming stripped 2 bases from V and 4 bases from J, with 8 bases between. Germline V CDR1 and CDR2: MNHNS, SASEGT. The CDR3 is CASSEQGINEKLFF. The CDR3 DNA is TGTGCCAGCAGTGAACAGGGGATTAATGAAAAACTGTTTTTT.

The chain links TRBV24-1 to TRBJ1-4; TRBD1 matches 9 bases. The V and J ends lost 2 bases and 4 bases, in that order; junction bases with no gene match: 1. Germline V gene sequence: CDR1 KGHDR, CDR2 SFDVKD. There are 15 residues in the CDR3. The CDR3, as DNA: TGTGCCACCAGTGATTCGGGACAGGGTAATGAAAAACTGTTTTTT. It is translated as CATSDSGQGNEKLFF.

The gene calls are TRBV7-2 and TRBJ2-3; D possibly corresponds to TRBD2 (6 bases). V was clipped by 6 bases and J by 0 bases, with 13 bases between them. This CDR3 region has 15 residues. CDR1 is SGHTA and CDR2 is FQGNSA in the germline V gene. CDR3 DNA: TGTGCCAGCAGGCAACCGGGACTCAGCACAGATACGCAGTATTTT. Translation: CASRQPGLSTDTQYF. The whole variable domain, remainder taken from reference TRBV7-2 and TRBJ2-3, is GAGVSQSPSNKVTEKGKDVELRCDPISGHTALYWYRQSLGQGLEFLIYFQGNSAPDKSGLPSDRFSAERTGGSVSTLTIQRTQQEDSAVYLCASRQPGLSTDTQYFGPGTRLTVL.

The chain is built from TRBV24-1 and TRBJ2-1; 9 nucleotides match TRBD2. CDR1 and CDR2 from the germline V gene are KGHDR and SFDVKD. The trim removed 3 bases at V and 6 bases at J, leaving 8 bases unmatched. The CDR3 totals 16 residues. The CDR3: CATSDIPGRGGNEQFF. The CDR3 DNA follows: TGTGCCACCAGTGATATACCCGGGCGGGGGGGCAATGAGCAGTTCTTC.

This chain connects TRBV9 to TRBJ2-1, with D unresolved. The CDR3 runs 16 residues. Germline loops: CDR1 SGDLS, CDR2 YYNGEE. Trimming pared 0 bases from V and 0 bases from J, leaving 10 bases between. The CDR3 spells CASSVGDASSYNEQFF. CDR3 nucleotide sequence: TGTGCCAGCAGCGTAGGTGATGCGAGCTCCTACAATGAGCAGTTCTTC.

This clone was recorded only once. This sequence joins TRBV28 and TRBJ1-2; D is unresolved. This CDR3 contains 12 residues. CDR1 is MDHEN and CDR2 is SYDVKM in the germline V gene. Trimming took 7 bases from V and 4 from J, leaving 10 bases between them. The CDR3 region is CASTEAGYGYTF. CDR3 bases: TGTGCCAGCACTGAAGCTGGCTATGGCTACACCTTC.

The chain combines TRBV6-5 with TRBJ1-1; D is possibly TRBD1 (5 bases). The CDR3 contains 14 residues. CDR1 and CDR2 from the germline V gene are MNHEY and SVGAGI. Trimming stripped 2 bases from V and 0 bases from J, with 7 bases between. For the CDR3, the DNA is TGTGCCAGCAGTTACCGACAGTTGAACACTGAAGCTTTCTTT. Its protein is CASSYRQLNTEAFF.

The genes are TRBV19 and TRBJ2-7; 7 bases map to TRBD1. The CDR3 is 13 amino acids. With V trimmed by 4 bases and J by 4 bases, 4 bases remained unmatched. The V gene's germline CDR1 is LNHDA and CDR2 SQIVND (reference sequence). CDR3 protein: CASSTVQGYEQYF. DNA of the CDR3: TGTGCCAGTAGTACGGTACAGGGGTACGAGCAGTACTTC.